These T cell receptor beta chains were read from a single sample in a study of shared clonotypes between healthy human individuals. Assay: immunoSEQ multiplex PCR; the TCRdb copy retains only in-frame clones and omits some. The table lists approximately 940,000 clones, around 80% of them singletons. The sequenced sample consisted of memory CD4+ T cells sorted from blood. All receptors come from a man aged 18 to 29 in good health. Each CDR3 is given with its conserved first and last residue.

cdr3_aa j_call v_call
CASSAGQGVVGELFF TRBJ2-2 TRBV5-6
CSARDISYGYTF TRBJ1-2 TRBV29-1
CTDGGERVSNQPQHF TRBJ1-5 TRBV1
CASSLVLLAGDRWAQYF TRBJ2-5 TRBV7-2
CASSLATLNTEAFF TRBJ1-1 TRBV5-1
CASSEGGSKNIQYF TRBJ2-4 TRBV6-1
CASSLSGGLGSVDGEQFF TRBJ2-1 TRBV28
CASSLGTGTYEQYF TRBJ2-7 TRBV5-6
CASSLNWGGYEQYF TRBJ2-7 TRBV11-2
CASTRRGAGANVLTF TRBJ2-6 TRBV2
CASSLAMDRGGYGYTF TRBJ1-2 TRBV5-1
CASSQASGSSYEQYF TRBJ2-7 TRBV4-2
CASSLSGTFQETQYF TRBJ2-5 TRBV7-2
CASSQPTGSNEKLFF TRBJ1-4 TRBV28
CASSFAAANYGYTF TRBJ1-2 TRBV28
CASSMGFKGRDQPQHF TRBJ1-5 TRBV19
CASSTGGMNTEAFF TRBJ1-1 TRBV5-1
CASSLDLLAAQFF TRBJ2-1 TRBV11-3
CASSLPRTGESYEQYF TRBJ2-7 TRBV5-1
CASRQGQPGTEAFF TRBJ1-1 TRBV18
CASRLAGDLNEQFF TRBJ2-1 TRBV6-1
CASSAGDPYNEQFF TRBJ2-1 TRBV9
CASSEGWANVLTF TRBJ2-6 TRBV6-1
CSVELYNEQFF TRBJ2-1 TRBV29-1
CASSQELAGAYEQFF TRBJ2-1 TRBV4-3
CASRGRGGSGYGYTF TRBJ1-2 TRBV28